The source of this TCR beta chain is a study of T cells in Graves' hyperthyroidism and ophthalmopathy. The wider study: Peripheral blood samples were taken at initial diagnosis, prior to any treatment. Overall study findings and caveats: Ophthalmopathy, which appeared later, was predicted by the model a median about 6.8 months before onset. Ophthalmopathy cases were set apart from stable hyperthyroidism by a 13 V-J model. Most expanded thyroid clonotypes above 0.001 recurred in blood.

The table lists this clonotype with many counts. As yet, its antigen is unknown. TCR beta CDR3 region amplification was performed from RNA transcripts. HTBI primers drove first-round RT-PCR of the TCR CDR3. TCRdb re-called the multiplex PCR reads through MiXCR, storing one row per CDR3 protein. The sample holds around 260,000 distinct CDR3 sequences, under 30% seen once. CDR3 length: 14 residues. The germline CDR1 and CDR2 sequences are SGHAT and FQNNGV. Trimming took 5 bases from V and 4 from J, leaving 13 bases between them. The V call is TRBV11-2, the J call TRBJ2-3; no definite D call. This TCR came from a man in his forties with Graves' hyperthyroidism that later progressed to Graves' ophthalmopathy. The sample taken for sequencing was blood. The CDR3 loop is CASSLRTLADTQYF. The CDR3 nucleotides are TGTGCCAGCAGCCTAAGGACCCTCGCAGATACGCAGTATTTT.